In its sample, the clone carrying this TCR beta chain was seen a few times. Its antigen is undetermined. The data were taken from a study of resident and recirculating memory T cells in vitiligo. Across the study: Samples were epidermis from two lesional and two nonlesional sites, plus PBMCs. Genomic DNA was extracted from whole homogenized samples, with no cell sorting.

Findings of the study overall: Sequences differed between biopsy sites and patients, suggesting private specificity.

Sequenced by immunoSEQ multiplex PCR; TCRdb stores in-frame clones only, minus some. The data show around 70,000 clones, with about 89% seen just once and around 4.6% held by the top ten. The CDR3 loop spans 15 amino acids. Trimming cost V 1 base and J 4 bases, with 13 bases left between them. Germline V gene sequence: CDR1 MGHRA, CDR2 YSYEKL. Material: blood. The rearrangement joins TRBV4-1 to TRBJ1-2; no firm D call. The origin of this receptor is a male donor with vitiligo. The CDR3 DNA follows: TGCGCCAGCAGCCAAGGACATTATCAGAGCTATGGCTACACCTTC. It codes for CASSQGHYQSYGYTF.